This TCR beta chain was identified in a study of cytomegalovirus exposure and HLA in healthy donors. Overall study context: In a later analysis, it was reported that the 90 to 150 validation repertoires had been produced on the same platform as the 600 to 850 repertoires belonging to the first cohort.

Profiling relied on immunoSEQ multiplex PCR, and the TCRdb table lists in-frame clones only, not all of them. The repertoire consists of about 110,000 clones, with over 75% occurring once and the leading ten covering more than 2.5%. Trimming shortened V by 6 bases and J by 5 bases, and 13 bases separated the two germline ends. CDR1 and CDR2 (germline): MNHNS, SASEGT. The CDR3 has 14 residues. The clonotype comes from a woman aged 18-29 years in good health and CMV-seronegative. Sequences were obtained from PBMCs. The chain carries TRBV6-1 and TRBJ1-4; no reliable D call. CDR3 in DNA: TGTGCCAGCAGGGCGGGCACGGAAAATGAAAAACTGTTTTTT. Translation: CASRAGTENEKLFF.